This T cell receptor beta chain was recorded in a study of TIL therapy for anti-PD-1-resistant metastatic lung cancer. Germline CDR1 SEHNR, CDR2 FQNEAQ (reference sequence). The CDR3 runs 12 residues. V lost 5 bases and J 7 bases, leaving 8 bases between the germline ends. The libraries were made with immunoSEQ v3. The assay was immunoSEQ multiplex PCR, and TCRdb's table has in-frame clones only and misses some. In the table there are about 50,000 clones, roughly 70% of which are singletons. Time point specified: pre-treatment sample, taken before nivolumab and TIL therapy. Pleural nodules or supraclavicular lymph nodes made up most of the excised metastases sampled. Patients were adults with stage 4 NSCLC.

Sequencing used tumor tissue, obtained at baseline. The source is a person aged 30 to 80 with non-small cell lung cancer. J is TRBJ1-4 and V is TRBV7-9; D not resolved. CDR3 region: CASSPGLEKLFF. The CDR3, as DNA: TGTGCCAGCAGCCCCGGACTTGAAAAACTGTTTTTT.